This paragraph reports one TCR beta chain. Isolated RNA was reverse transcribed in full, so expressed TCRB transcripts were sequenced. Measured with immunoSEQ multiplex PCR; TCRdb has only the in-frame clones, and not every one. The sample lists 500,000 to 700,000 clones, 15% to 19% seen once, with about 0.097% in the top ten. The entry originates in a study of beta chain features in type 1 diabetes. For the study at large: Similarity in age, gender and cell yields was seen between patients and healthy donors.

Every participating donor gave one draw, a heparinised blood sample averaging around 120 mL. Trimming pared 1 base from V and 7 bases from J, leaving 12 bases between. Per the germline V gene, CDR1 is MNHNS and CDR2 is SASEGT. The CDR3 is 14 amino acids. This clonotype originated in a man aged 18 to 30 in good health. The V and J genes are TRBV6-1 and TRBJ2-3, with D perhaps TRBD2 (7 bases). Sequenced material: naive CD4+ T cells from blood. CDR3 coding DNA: TGTGCCAGCAGTGAAGGGGGGGGGCCGAATACGCAGTATTTT. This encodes CASSEGGGPNTQYF.